The clone carrying this T cell receptor beta chain came up a few times. The data originate from a study of blood T cell repertoires in COVID-19. Trimming removed 1 base at V and 0 bases at J, with 15 bases between. Germline V gene lookup returns CDR1 KGHSH and CDR2 LQKENI. The CDR3 sequence is 18 residues long. In the study's own analysis: Estimated nucleated cell counts came from reference gene primer amplification. TCRdb's table, derived via immunoSEQ multiplex PCR, lists solely in-frame clones and lacks some. D and trimming come from the DNA, and the V and J calls and clone size come from that table. This sample has 150,000 to 200,000 clones, with 88% found just once.

Sequencing input: peripheral blood. This TCR was recovered from a human donor in a cohort sampled during active COVID-19. The chain is built from TRBV18 and TRBJ2-2; D gene ambiguous. The CDR3 loop reads CASSPRLETSANTGELFF. The CDR3 coding sequence is TGTGCCAGCTCACCACGACTCGAAACGTCAGCGAACACCGGGGAGCTGTTTTTT. Together with reference TRBV18 and TRBJ2-2, the CDR3 gives the full variable domain: NAGVMQNPRHLVRRRGQEARLRCSPMKGHSHVYWYRQLPEEGLKFMVYLQKENIIDESGMPKERFSAEFPKEGPSILRIQQVVRGDSAAYFCASSPRLETSANTGELFFGEGSRLTVL.